The 27 T cell receptor beta chains given below trace back to one sample, sequenced in a study of cytomegalovirus exposure and HLA in healthy donors. Use of 60 Vbeta and 13 Jbeta primers characterized the PCR. Libraries were prepared by immunoSEQ multiplex PCR; TCRdb keeps only in-frame clonotypes and omits some of them. Of over 150,000 clones in the sample, about three quarters were seen once. Sequenced material: PBMCs. The receptors stem from a woman between 25 and 40 years old in good health and CMV-seronegative.

The V call is TRBV28, the J call TRBJ1-5; 8 nucleotides line up with TRBD1. The CDR3 runs 15 residues. The germline CDR1 and CDR2 sequences are MDHEN and SYDVKM. Trimming at V came to 6 bases and at J to 6 bases, leaving 10 bases not matched to a gene. As DNA, the CDR3 is TGTGCCAGCAGCTTCGACAGGGGACTGCGTCAGCCCCAGCATTTT. Its translation: CASSFDRGLRQPQHF.

J is TRBJ2-7 and V is TRBV6-5, with D unclear. The germline V gene has CDR1 MNHEY and CDR2 SVGAGI. This CDR3 spans 14 amino acids. The ends were cut back, 2 bases at V and 2 bases at J, with 10 bases in the middle. CDR3 in DNA: TGTGCCAGCAGTTACGCGTCGGCGGCCTACGAGCAGTACTTC. Translating it yields CASSYASAAYEQYF.

The chain employs TRBV6-1 and TRBJ2-7; D remains unclear. This CDR3 is built from 12 residues. The germline CDR1 and CDR2 sequences are MNHNS and SASEGT. The ends were cut back, 8 bases at V and 5 bases at J, with 13 bases in the middle. The CDR3 DNA follows: TGTGCCAGCTCTCCTGGGCTCCACGAGCAGTACTTC. Translation gives CASSPGLHEQYF.

The chain employs TRBV30 and TRBJ2-3, with 13 bases identical to TRBD2. CDR1 and CDR2 from the germline V gene are GTSNPN and SVGIG (reference sequence). The CDR3 length is 13 residues. Trimming at V came to 3 bases and at J to 6 bases, leaving 0 bases not matched to a gene. In DNA, the CDR3 is TGTGCCTGGAGACTAGCGGGGGGGGATACGCAGTATTTT. The encoded protein is CAWRLAGGDTQYF.

The chain is built from TRBV5-1 and TRBJ1-2; D gene ambiguous. This CDR3 spans 13 amino acids. V dropped 5 bases and J dropped 7 bases, with 15 bases sitting between them. Per the germline V gene, CDR1 is SGHRS and CDR2 is YFSETQ. The CDR3 nucleotides read TGCGCCAGCAGGACTTCGGAGGGAAGTGGCTACACCTTC. Amino acid sequence: CASRTSEGSGYTF.

J is TRBJ2-5 and V is TRBV7-3; 8 positions match TRBD2. The germline V gene encodes CDR1 SGHTA and CDR2 FQGTGA. The junction had 2 bases not matched to a gene; V was cut back by 4 bases and J by 4 bases. The CDR3 has 13 residues. In DNA form, the CDR3 reads TGTGCCAGCAGCTCGACTAGCGTAGAGACCCAGTACTTC. Its translation: CASSSTSVETQYF.

CDR3 nucleotide sequence: TGTGCCAGTAGTGCAGGGGACTACTCCTACAATGAGCAGTTCTTC. The encoded protein is CASSAGDYSYNEQFF. The chain carries TRBV19 and TRBJ2-1; TRBD2 is a possible D gene (7 bases). Per germline, CDR1 LNHDA and CDR2 SQIVND (reference sequence). Trimming left V 5 bases short and J 0 bases short, with 11 bases between. CDR3 size: 15 residues. The full variable domain, its missing parts supplied by reference TRBV19 and TRBJ2-1, is DGGITQSPKYLFRKEGQNVTLSCEQNLNHDAMYWYRQDPGQGLRLIYYSQIVNDFQKGDIAEGYSVSREKKESFPLTVTSAQKNPTAFYLCASSAGDYSYNEQFFGPGTRLTVL.

V and J are TRBV6-5 and TRBJ1-6; no clear D gene. CDR3 length: 12 amino acids. Trimming stripped 11 bases from V and 3 bases from J, with 8 bases between. Germline CDR1 MNHEY, CDR2 SVGAGI. The CDR3 region has the DNA TGTGCCGGGCAGAGCTATAATTCACCCCTCCACTTT. Amino acids: CAGQSYNSPLHF.

This clone has more than one count but fewer than ten. This chain connects TRBV5-6 to TRBJ2-5; 7 nucleotides agree with TRBD1. Germline CDR1 SGHDT, CDR2 YYEEEE. V was pared by 2 bases and J by 2 bases, with 3 bases of the junction left unmatched. CDR3 size: 14 residues. CDR3 DNA sequence: TGTGCCAGCAGCTTACTGGGACAGCAAGAGACCCAGTACTTC. This encodes CASSLLGQQETQYF.

This sequence joins TRBV6-5 and TRBJ1-2, with D hard to call. Trimming shortened V by 0 bases and J by 8 bases, and 16 bases separated the two germline ends. CDR3 size: 15 residues. The germline CDR1 and CDR2 sequences are MNHEY and SVGAGI. As DNA, the CDR3 is TGTGCCAGCAGTTACTCGGAGATTGCCCTTAGCGGCTACACCTTC. It specifies CASSYSEIALSGYTF.

The chain combines TRBV6-6 with TRBJ2-5, with D tentatively TRBD2 (5 bases). The germline gives CDR1 MNHNY, CDR2 SVGAGI (reference sequence). The CDR3 length is 13 residues. Trimming removed 6 bases from V and 5 bases from J, with 13 bases in between. CDR3 coding DNA: TGTGCCAGCAGCGTCGCAGGCGGGGAGACCCAGTACTTC. Translation gives CASSVAGGETQYF.

The chain carries TRBV27 and TRBJ2-2; 10 nucleotides agree with TRBD2. The CDR3 has 13 amino acids. V was clipped by 8 bases and J by 5 bases; unmatched bases: 2. Germline V gene sequence: CDR1 MNHEY, CDR2 SMNVEV (reference sequence). The CDR3 here is CASLAGVTGELFF. CDR3 in DNA: TGTGCCAGCCTAGCGGGAGTTACCGGGGAGCTGTTTTTT.

This chain uses TRBV27 with TRBJ1-6; weak D call: TRBD1 (5 bases). V was clipped by 7 bases and J by 8 bases, with 21 bases between them. The germline V gene has CDR1 MNHEY and CDR2 SMNVEV (reference sequence). The CDR3 extends over 16 amino acids. DNA for the CDR3: TGTGCCAGCAACCCGAAGGCCTCAGGGCAGGATTCACCCCTCCACTTT. Protein: CASNPKASGQDSPLHF.

Details on this clone: At the DNA level, this CDR3 is encoded by other sequences in the same sample as well. The chain has TRBV7-9 and TRBJ1-5; 9 nucleotides agree with TRBD1. CDR1 is SEHNR, CDR2 FQNEAQ, per germline (reference sequence). CDR3 length equals 14 residues. J was trimmed by 4 bases and V by 4 bases; bases with no gene match: 2. CDR3 DNA sequence: TGTGCCAGCAGCTCGGGACAGGGAAATCAGCCCCAGCATTTT. It translates to CASSSGQGNQPQHF.

The J gene is TRBJ1-6, the V gene TRBV29-1; tentative D call: TRBD1 (5 bases). The CDR3 contains 11 residues. Trimming shortened V by 2 bases and J by 14 bases, and 10 bases separated the two germline ends. Looked up from germline, CDR1 is SQVTM and CDR2 is ANQGSEA. The CDR3 DNA sequence: TGCAGCGTTGAACAGGGCGGGACCCTCCACTTT. It specifies CSVEQGGTLHF.

This clone was seen only a few times. The rearrangement joins TRBV6-6 to TRBJ1-1; unclear D gene. Germline V gene data show CDR1 as MNHNY and CDR2 as SVGAGI (reference sequence). CDR3 length: 15 residues. V shed 2 bases and J shed 1 base, with 11 bases lying between them. The CDR3 region has the DNA TGTGCCAGCAGTTACACAAAACAGACGAACACTGAAGCTTTCTTT. Its translation: CASSYTKQTNTEAFF.

The CDR3 protein is CASRASGIYSALHF. DNA of the CDR3: TGTGCCAGCAGAGCCAGCGGAATCTATTCGGCCCTCCACTTT. The chain links TRBV6-1 to TRBJ1-6; D is ambiguous. This CDR3 is built from 14 residues. CDR1 and CDR2 (germline): MNHNS, SASEGT. Trimming left V 6 bases short and J 14 bases short, with 20 bases between.

The CDR3 region is CASSQDGDSGSINEQFF. CDR3 in DNA: TGTGCCAGCAGCCAAGATGGGGATAGCGGGAGTATAAATGAGCAGTTCTTC. V is TRBV4-2 and J is TRBJ2-1; TRBD2 matches at 9 bases. Germline lookup yields CDR1 LGHNA and CDR2 YNFKEQ. V was pared by 0 bases and J by 7 bases, with 10 bases of the junction left unmatched. The CDR3 totals 17 residues.

The V and J genes are TRBV6-5 and TRBJ1-2, with 7 nucleotides matching TRBD1. The CDR3 spans 14 residues. Germline V gives CDR1 MNHEY, CDR2 SVGAGI. V lost 5 bases and J lost 6; bases outside the gene matches: 9. CDR3 nucleotide sequence: TGTGCCAGCAGTGGCTGGACAGGTGACGATGGCTACACCTTC. This sequence encodes CASSGWTGDDGYTF.

The V gene is TRBV9, the J gene TRBJ1-4; D might be TRBD1 (6 bases). The CDR3 covers 16 residues. The V end lost 4 bases, the J end lost 0 bases, and 13 bases lay between the germline ends. Germline values: CDR1 SGDLS, CDR2 YYNGEE. CDR3 DNA: TGTGCCAGCAGCCGCGGACAGCTTGCAACTAATGAAAAACTGTTTTTT. Translating it yields CASSRGQLATNEKLFF.

The chain uses TRBV29-1 and TRBJ1-1; TRBD1 might be the D (6 bases). Looked up from germline, CDR1 is SQVTM and CDR2 is ANQGSEA. V lost 6 bases and J lost 0, with 11 bases in between. The CDR3 totals 13 residues. CDR3 in DNA: TGCAGCGTCGGACAGCACATGAACACTGAAGCTTTCTTT. Amino acid sequence: CSVGQHMNTEAFF.

This rearrangement joins TRBV30 to TRBJ1-2, with TRBD1 as a possible D gene (5 bases). Germline lookup yields CDR1 GTSNPN and CDR2 SVGIG (reference sequence). This CDR3 is 12 amino acids long. V lost 2 bases and J lost 4, with 8 bases in between. In DNA, the CDR3 is TGTGCCTGGAGTTTGGGGCCCTATGGCTACACCTTC. Encoded protein: CAWSLGPYGYTF.

A few counts support this clone. The rearrangement uses TRBV20-1 and TRBJ1-2, with a tentative D call TRBD1 (5 bases). The V gene's germline CDR1 is DFQATT and CDR2 SNEGSKA (reference sequence). There are 11 residues in the CDR3. The CDR3 DNA sequence: TGCAGCGGAGGTTGGGGGGATGGCTACACCTTC. Protein product: CSGGWGDGYTF.

The chain employs TRBV2 and TRBJ1-4, with 12 bases that match TRBD1. V lost 5 bases to trimming and J lost 8 bases; unmatched junction nucleotides: 3. There are 14 residues in the CDR3. Germline V gives CDR1 SNHLY, CDR2 FYNNEI. The CDR3 region is CASSPGTGGEKLFF. The CDR3 nucleotides read TGTGCCAGCAGTCCCGGGACAGGGGGCGAAAAACTGTTTTTT.

The J gene is TRBJ2-7, the V gene TRBV30; D may be TRBD1 (5 bases). Trimming stripped 7 bases from V and 0 bases from J, with 16 bases between. Germline values: CDR1 GTSNPN, CDR2 SVGIG (reference sequence). CDR3 length equals 14 residues. CDR3 bases: TGTGCCTACCAAAGGGGTTTTAGCTCCTACGAGCAGTACTTC. Translation: CAYQRGFSSYEQYF.

The J gene is TRBJ2-7, the V gene TRBV18, with TRBD1 matching 7 bases. Losses at the gene ends were 2 bases for V and 6 bases for J; bases not matched to a gene: 7. CDR3 length: 14 amino acids. Germline loops: CDR1 KGHSH, CDR2 LQKENI. In DNA, the CDR3 is TGTGCCAGCTCACCAGGGACAGAACCTTCCGAGCAGTACTTC. Encoded protein: CASSPGTEPSEQYF.

This sequence joins TRBV14 and TRBJ2-1; D might be TRBD1 (5 bases). The CDR3 sequence is 15 residues long. CDR1 and CDR2 (germline): SGHDN, FVKESK. Deletions cut 3 bases from V and 1 base from J, with 10 bases between. CDR3 loop: CASSQRTLSYNEQFF. The CDR3 DNA is TGTGCCAGCAGCCAGCGGACACTTTCCTACAATGAGCAGTTCTTC. The full variable domain, its missing parts supplied by reference TRBV14 and TRBJ2-1, is EAGVTQFPSHSVIEKGQTVTLRCDPISGHDNLYWYRRVMGKEIKFLLHFVKESKQDESGMPNNRFLAERTGGTYSTLKVQPAELEDSGVYFCASSQRTLSYNEQFFGPGTRLTVL.